Described below is a single TCR beta chain sequence and its context. Its antigen is undetermined. The data were produced by immunoSEQ multiplex PCR, yet TCRdb's version contains in-frame clones alone and is incomplete. The table has about 340 clones, about 89% seen once. The record originates from a study of chemoradiotherapy in HPV16-positive cancers. Study overall: Functional T-cell assays on a couple of HPV16-positive patients' cells defined candidate HPV-specific clones and common TCR motifs. Whole-study results and caveats: HPV-responsive T-cell expansion during chemoradiotherapy was linked to improved recurrence-free survival in HPV16-positive patients.

V shed 0 bases and J shed 7 bases, with 31 bases lying between them. CDR1 and CDR2 (germline): LGHNA, YSLEER. The CDR3 sequence is 20 residues long. The chain links TRBV4-3 to TRBJ2-7; D possibly corresponds to TRBD2 (6 bases). The TCR comes from a human donor with HPV-associated anogenital cancer. Specimen: tumor tissue, collected from a patient who underwent chemoradiotherapy. In DNA form, the CDR3 reads TGCGCCAGCAGCCAAGATGGTCGGCGAGCCGGGACCGCGGGGAGAGGGGAGCAGTACTTC. Protein: CASSQDGRRAGTAGRGEQYF.